These 5 T cell receptor beta chains were sequenced from one sample in a study of control samples from healthy donors and cancer patients. The data were produced by immunoSEQ multiplex PCR, yet TCRdb's version contains in-frame clones alone and is incomplete. This table has fewer than 250,000 clones, about 91% appearing once. Sequences were obtained from blood. Receptors were obtained from a young man in good health.

CDR3: CASSFNLGDYEQYF. Here the CDR3 DNA reads TGTGCCAGCAGCTTTAACTTGGGGGACTACGAGCAGTACTTC. This chain uses TRBV11-2 with TRBJ2-7; D tentatively fits TRBD1 or TRBD2 (5 bases each). The CDR3 is 14 amino acids. The germline CDR1 and CDR2 sequences are SGHAT and FQNNGV. V shed 3 bases and J shed 3 bases, with 12 bases lying between them.

The J gene is TRBJ2-3, the V gene TRBV2, with 7 positions matching TRBD2. V lost 10 bases to trimming and J lost 0 bases; unmatched junction nucleotides: 10. Germline V gives CDR1 SNHLY, CDR2 FYNNEI. This CDR3 is built from 15 residues. The CDR3 here is CAIGAGRTSTDTQYF. The CDR3 DNA is TGTGCCATCGGGGCCGGGAGGACTAGCACAGATACGCAGTATTTT. The whole variable domain, filled in from reference TRBV2 and TRBJ2-3, reads EPEVTQTPSHQVTQMGQEVILRCVPISNHLYFYWYRQILGQKVEFLVSFYNNEISEKSEIFDDQFSVERPDGSNFTLKIRSTKLEDSAMYFCAIGAGRTSTDTQYFGPGTRLTVL.

CDR3 amino acids: CASSGLNQPQHF. The CDR3 DNA sequence: TGTGCCAGCAGTGGACTCAATCAGCCCCAGCATTTT. This chain joins TRBV2 and TRBJ1-5; D is ambiguous. This CDR3 is built from 12 residues. V was shortened by 4 bases and J by 3 bases, with 4 bases between the two germline ends. CDR1 is SNHLY and CDR2 is FYNNEI in the germline V gene.

V gene TRBV21-1 combines with J gene TRBJ2-5. TRBV21-1 is shown as a pseudogene. The CDR3 consists of 11 residues. CDR3 sequence: CASSKQRTQYF. DNA for the CDR3: TGTGCCAGCAGCAAACAGAGGACCCAGTACTTC.

The gene calls are TRBV19 and TRBJ1-2; TRBD1 matches 8 bases. This CDR3 contains 13 residues. Looked up from germline, CDR1 is LNHDA and CDR2 is SQIVND (reference sequence). Trimming at V came to 6 bases and at J to 8 bases, leaving 8 bases not matched to a gene. DNA of the CDR3: TGTGCCAGTAGCCCCCTGACAGGGGTCGGCTACACCTTC. It encodes CASSPLTGVGYTF.